These 8 T cell receptor beta chains were all obtained from the same sample, sequenced in a study of shared clonotypes between healthy human individuals (dated by TCRdb to about 2020). The library was built by means of the immunoSEQ multiplex PCR assay. Entries here come from immuneACCESS through TCRdb and include only in-frame sequences with V and J called. Some clones fail to appear in such tables; in the studies checked, an unresolved V gene covers under half of the shortfall, and the cause of the remainder is unknown. The sample table contains some 1,900,000 clones; only one count was recorded for 85% to 95% of them. The top ten constitute 0.95% to 1.5% of the sample. CD8 naive samples were CD45RO-negative cells positively selected for CCR7, giving a CD45RA+CCR7+ population that excluded TemRA cells. Sequencing was done on a sample of naive CD8+ T cells sorted from blood. The label giving this sample's cell subset or site can be read as: CD45RA+CCR7+. The receptors were gathered from a man younger than 30 in good health.

This clone was seen only once. This chain connects TRBV5-1 to TRBJ2-2; weak D call: TRBD1 (6 bases). The V end lost 0 bases, the J end lost 3 bases, and 12 bases lay between the germline ends. This CDR3 is 16 amino acids long. CDR1 is SGHRS and CDR2 is YFSETQ in the germline V gene. The CDR3, as DNA: TGCGCCAGCAGCTTGGTATCGGACAGATACACCGGGGAGCTGTTTTTT. As protein: CASSLVSDRYTGELFF.

The count of this clone is one. The chain links TRBV2 to TRBJ1-5; weak D call: TRBD1 (6 bases). Trimming pared 5 bases from V and 0 bases from J, leaving 11 bases between. Germline V gene lookup returns CDR1 SNHLY and CDR2 FYNNEI. The CDR3 runs 15 residues. Here the CDR3 DNA reads TGTGCCAGCAGTCCGGACAGAGTTAGCAATCAGCCCCAGCATTTT. It is translated as CASSPDRVSNQPQHF.

The chain employs TRBV4-3 and TRBJ2-1, with D perhaps TRBD2 (5 bases). Germline loops: CDR1 LGHNA, CDR2 YSLEER. The CDR3 spans 13 residues. V lost 1 base, J lost 12 bases, and 13 bases lay in between. The DNA for the CDR3 is TGCGCCAGCAGCCAAGGGACTCCCGATGGGCAGTTCTTC. Protein product: CASSQGTPDGQFF.

As to this clone: The same CDR3 arises from other DNA sequences in this sample as well. The rearrangement links TRBV4-1 to TRBJ2-7, with TRBD2 identical over 8 bases. CDR1 MGHRA and CDR2 YSYEKL come from the germline V gene. The CDR3 is made up of 15 amino acids. Unmatched junction bases numbered 10, after V lost 8 bases and J lost 1 base. The CDR3 spells CASSSGLAGSYEQYF. In DNA form, the CDR3 reads TGCGCCAGCTCCTCGGGGCTAGCGGGTTCCTACGAGCAGTACTTC.

The CDR3 nucleotides read TGTGCCAGCAGTGAATGGCAGGAGGGGGGGCACTATGGCTACACCTTC. Translation gives CASSEWQEGGHYGYTF. The V and J genes are TRBV25-1 and TRBJ1-2; the D gene is possibly TRBD1 (6 bases). The CDR3 sequence is 16 residues long. Germline V CDR1 and CDR2: MGHDK, SYGVNS. Deletions cut 1 base from V and 3 bases from J, with 15 bases between.

The gene calls are TRBV28 and TRBJ1-5; 7 bases agree with TRBD1. The CDR3 contains 15 residues. Germline loops: CDR1 MDHEN, CDR2 SYDVKM. V was pared by 5 bases and J by 6 bases, with 10 bases of the junction left unmatched. The CDR3 nucleotides read TGTGCCAGCAGTACCCTTAGACAGGGCACTCAGCCCCAGCATTTT. Its protein is CASSTLRQGTQPQHF.

The V and J genes are TRBV27 and TRBJ2-1; 7 bases fit TRBD2. Germline V gene lookup returns CDR1 MNHEY and CDR2 SMNVEV (reference sequence). This CDR3 spans 15 amino acids. Trimming took 5 bases from V and 6 from J; bases not matched to a gene: 10. CDR3 nucleotides: TGTGCCAGCAGTCATAGCGGGCTAGGAAGCAATGAGCAGTTCTTC. Its translation is CASSHSGLGSNEQFF.

The chain joins TRBV5-6 to TRBJ2-1; D is unresolved. This CDR3 region has 14 residues. The V and J ends lost 2 bases and 8 bases respectively, with 14 bases between them. Germline CDR1 reads SGHDT; CDR2 reads YYEEEE. The CDR3 DNA follows: TGTGCCAGCAGCTTAGGGCCTGAGGTTTATGAGCAGTTCTTC. It is translated as CASSLGPEVYEQFF.